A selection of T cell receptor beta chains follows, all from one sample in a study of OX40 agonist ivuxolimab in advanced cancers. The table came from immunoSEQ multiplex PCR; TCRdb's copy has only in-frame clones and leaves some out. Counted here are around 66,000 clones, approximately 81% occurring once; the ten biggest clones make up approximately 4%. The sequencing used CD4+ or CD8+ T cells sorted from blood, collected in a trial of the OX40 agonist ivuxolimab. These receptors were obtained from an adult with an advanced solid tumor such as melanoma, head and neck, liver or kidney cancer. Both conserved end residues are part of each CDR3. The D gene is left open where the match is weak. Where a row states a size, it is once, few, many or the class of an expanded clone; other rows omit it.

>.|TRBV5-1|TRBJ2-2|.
TGCGCCAGCAGCTTGACCCCCCGGGGCGGCGGGGAGCTGTTTTTT
CASSLTPRGGGELFF
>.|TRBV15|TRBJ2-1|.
TGTGCCACCAGCGACCAGGGTTACAATGAGCAGTTCTTC
CATSDQGYNEQFF
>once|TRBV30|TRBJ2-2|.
TGTGCCTGGAGTTGGCTAGCTGATACCGGGGAGCTGTTTTTT
CAWSWLADTGELFF
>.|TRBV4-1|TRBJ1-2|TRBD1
TGCGCCAGCAGCCAAATCGGGACAGACCGTAACTATGGCTACACCTTC
CASSQIGTDRNYGYTF
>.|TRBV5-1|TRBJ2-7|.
TGCGCCAGCAGCTTGGTTCCCGGTCCCTACGAGCAGTACTTC
CASSLVPGPYEQYF
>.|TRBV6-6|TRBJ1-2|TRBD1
TGTGCCAGCACTCCGGGGACAGGCCCTCGGGGCTACACCTTC
CASTPGTGPRGYTF
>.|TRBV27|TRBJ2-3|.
TGTGCCAGCAGTTTAGGGGTTAGCACAGATACGCAGTATTTT
CASSLGVSTDTQYF
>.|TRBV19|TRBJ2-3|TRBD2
TGTGCCAGTAGTATAAAATCGCCAGGGCGGGGGTTCACAGATACGCAGTATTTT
CASSIKSPGRGFTDTQYF
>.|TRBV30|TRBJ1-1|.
TGTGCCTGGAGTGCGGGGGGGGCTTACACTGAAGCTTTCTTT
CAWSAGGAYTEAFF
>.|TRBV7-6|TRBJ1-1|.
TGTGCCAGCAGCTTCAAAAAACATACGGGGGAGTCTGACACTGAAGCTTTCTTT
CASSFKKHTGESDTEAFF
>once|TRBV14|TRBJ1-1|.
TGTGCCAGCAGCCTCTTCCACACTGAAGCTTTCTTT
CASSLFHTEAFF
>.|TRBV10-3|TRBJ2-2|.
TGTGCCATCAGTGAGTTTTCACACACCGGGGAGCTGTTTTTT
CAISEFSHTGELFF
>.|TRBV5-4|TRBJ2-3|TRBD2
TGTGCCAGCAGCGCAGGACTAGCGGAGAGCACAGATACGCAGTATTTT
CASSAGLAESTDTQYF
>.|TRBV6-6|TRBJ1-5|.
TGTGCCAGCAAAACGGGAGGGGCGAGCAATCAGCCCCAGCATTTT
CASKTGGASNQPQHF
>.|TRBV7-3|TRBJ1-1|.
TGTGCCAGCAGCCCTCGGGCAGGGTCTGAAGCTTTCTTT
CASSPRAGSEAFF
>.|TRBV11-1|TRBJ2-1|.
TGTGCCAGCAGTCGACAGTACAATGAGCAGTTCTTC
CASSRQYNEQFF
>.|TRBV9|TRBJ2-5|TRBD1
TGTGCCAGCAGCTATGGGACAGGGCGGTCAGAGACCCAGTACTTC
CASSYGTGRSETQYF
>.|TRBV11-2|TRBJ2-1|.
TGTGCCAGCAGGCCACCTGGGCGCGAGGGCAATGAGCAGTTCTTC
CASRPPGREGNEQFF
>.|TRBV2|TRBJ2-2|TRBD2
TGTGCCAGCGGAAGGACTAGCGGGAGTACCGGGGAGCTGTTTTTT
CASGRTSGSTGELFF
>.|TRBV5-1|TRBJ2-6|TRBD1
TGCGCCAGCGAAATAGGACAGGGAAGCTCTGGGGCCAACGTCCTGACTTTC
CASEIGQGSSGANVLTF
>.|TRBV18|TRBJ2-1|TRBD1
TGTGCCAGCTCACCCCTAGGGACAGGGGGTTACAATGAGCAGTTCTTC
CASSPLGTGGYNEQFF
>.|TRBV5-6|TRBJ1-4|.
TGTGCCAGCAGCTTGGTAGGGACCGATGAAAAACTGTTTTTT
CASSLVGTDEKLFF
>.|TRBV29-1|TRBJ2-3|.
TGCAGCGTTGAGGGGGGAGGAGATACGCAGTATTTT
CSVEGGGDTQYF
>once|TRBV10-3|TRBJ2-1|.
TGTGCCCTCTCGACAGATACGAGCTCCTACAATGAGCAGTTCTTC
CALSTDTSSYNEQFF
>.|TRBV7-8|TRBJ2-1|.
TGTGCCAGCAGCCGCACCAGTGGGGGGAATGAGCAGTTCTTC
CASSRTSGGNEQFF
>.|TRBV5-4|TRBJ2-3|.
TGTGCCAGTCTTAGGGACCTCGTAGGAGATACGCAGTATTTT
CASLRDLVGDTQYF
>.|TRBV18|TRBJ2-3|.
TGTGCCAGCTCACCACTAACAGGTCCAGATACGCAGTATTTT
CASSPLTGPDTQYF
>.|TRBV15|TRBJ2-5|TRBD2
TGTGCCACCAGCAGAGTAAGCGGGGACCGGACCCAGTACTTC
CATSRVSGDRTQYF
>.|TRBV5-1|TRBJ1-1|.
TGCGCCAGCATTAATTTCCCAAACACTGAAGCTTTCTTT
CASINFPNTEAFF
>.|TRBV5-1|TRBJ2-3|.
TGCGCCAGCAGCTTGCCGCTAGATACGCAGTATTTT
CASSLPLDTQYF
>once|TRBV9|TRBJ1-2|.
TGTGCCAGCAGCGTGTCGGGAGCTAACTATGGCTACACCTTC
CASSVSGANYGYTF
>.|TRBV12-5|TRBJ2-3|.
TGTGCTAGTGGTTTATACGGGGCAGATACGCAGTATTTT
CASGLYGADTQYF
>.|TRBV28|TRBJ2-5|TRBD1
TGTGCCAGCAGTCCGCTGGGGACAGGGAGGGAAGAGACCCAGTACTTC
CASSPLGTGREETQYF
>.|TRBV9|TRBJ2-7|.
TGTGCCAGCAGCGCACACAGGGGTACGGGGGCCTACGAGCAGTACTTC
CASSAHRGTGAYEQYF
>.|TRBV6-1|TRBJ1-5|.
TGTGCCAGCACCTCGAGGGGGTTAGTCAATCAGCCCCAGCATTTT
CASTSRGLVNQPQHF
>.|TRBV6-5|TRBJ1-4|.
TGTGCCAGCAGCCCGGGGTGGAATAATGAAAAACTGTTTTTT
CASSPGWNNEKLFF
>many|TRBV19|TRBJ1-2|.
TGTGCCAGTGGACATTATGGCTACACCTTC
CASGHYGYTF
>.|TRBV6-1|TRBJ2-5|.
TGTGCCAGCAGTGACAGGGATGTTGGGACCCAGTACTTC
CASSDRDVGTQYF
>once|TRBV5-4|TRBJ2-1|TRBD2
TGTGCCAGCAGACCTAGCGGGAGGCCGCGGGATGAGCAGTTCTTC
CASRPSGRPRDEQFF
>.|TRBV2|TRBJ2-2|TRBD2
TGTGCCAGCAGGAAGACTAGCGGGAGTCACGGGGAGCTGTTTTTT
CASRKTSGSHGELFF
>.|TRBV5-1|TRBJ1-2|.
TGCGCCAGCAGCTTACAGAGTAACTATGGCTACACCTTC
CASSLQSNYGYTF
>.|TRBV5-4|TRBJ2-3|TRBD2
TGTGCCAGCAGCCCCGGGACTAGCGTGGCCACAGGTACGCAGTATTTT
CASSPGTSVATGTQYF
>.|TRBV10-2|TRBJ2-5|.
TGCGCCAGCAGCTGGGGGCGCGGGGAGACCCAGTACTTC
CASSWGRGETQYF
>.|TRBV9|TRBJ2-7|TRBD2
TGTGCCAGCAGCGCCGCCCCCACTAGCGGGAGTAGGTACGAGCAGTACTTC
CASSAAPTSGSRYEQYF
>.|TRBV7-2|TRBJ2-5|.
TGTGCCAGCAGCTCCGGAGTACAAGAGACCCAGTACTTC
CASSSGVQETQYF
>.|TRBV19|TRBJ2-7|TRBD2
TGTGCCAGTAGTACGCTCAGCGGGAAGGGTATATCCTACGAGCAGTACTTC
CASSTLSGKGISYEQYF